This TCR beta chain emerged from a study of shared clonotypes between healthy human individuals. Findings of the study overall: Clonotypes shared by all four sorted-subset donors had higher generation probabilities than non-shared clonotypes. At large depth, rarefaction still showed sorted-subset sequencing to be incomplete. Sampling included only blood; tissue repertoires likely differ.

The CDR3 has 12 amino acids. Germline V lookup: CDR1 MDHEN, CDR2 SYDVKM. Trimming took 8 bases from V and 7 from J; bases not matched to a gene: 7. The study drew all its donors from Caucasian adults living in Nashville, Tennessee. Comments on this clone: The antigen remains unidentified.

Clones were read by immunoSEQ multiplex PCR, and TCRdb kept only the in-frame ones, dropping some. The sample records under 2,500,000 clones, 90% to 96% being singletons. This TCR was sampled from a man younger than 35 in good health. Sequencing was done on a sample of naive CD4+ T cells sorted from blood. The subset denotes: CD45RA+ positively selected. The chain recombines TRBV28 with TRBJ1-2; 7 bases are a match to TRBD1. Here the CDR3 reads CASEGGRFGYTF. The CDR3 DNA reads TGTGCCAGCGAAGGGGGCCGGTTTGGCTACACCTTC.